Listed below are T cell receptor beta chains from one sample, sequenced in a study of shared clonotypes between healthy human individuals. Profiled with immunoSEQ multiplex PCR; TCRdb holds only in-frame clones, not every one. Here the sample spans 2 million to 2.5 million clones, approximately 95% being singletons. The sequenced material came from naive CD4+ T cells sorted from blood. The source of these receptors is a man in his late teens or twenties in good health. Both conserved end residues are part of each CDR3. The order of the fields is D gene, V gene, clone size, J gene, CDR3 DNA, CDR3 protein. A D gene is named only where the DNA matches it firmly. Part of the rows lack a size; the others show once, few, many or a class for expanded clones.

TRBD1	TRBV19	once	TRBJ1-1	TGTGCCATTTCCCAGGGGGTGAACACTGAAGCTTTCTTT	CAISQGVNTEAFF
-	TRBV10-3	-	TRBJ1-2	TGTGCCATCAGTGATTACCCCAAAAGTTATGGCTACACCTTC	CAISDYPKSYGYTF
-	TRBV6-1	once	TRBJ2-2	TGTGCCAGCAGTGAACCAGCAGGGCACACCGGGGAGCTGTTTTTT	CASSEPAGHTGELFF
TRBD1	TRBV7-2	-	TRBJ2-1	TGTGCCAGCAGCGTCACCGGGACAGGGACCGGCAATGAGCAGTTCTTC	CASSVTGTGTGNEQFF
-	TRBV18	-	TRBJ2-7	TGTGCCAGCTCACCGTTTTGGGGCCTGGGCCACGAGCAGTACTTC	CASSPFWGLGHEQYF
-	TRBV7-9	-	TRBJ1-6	TGTGCCAGCAGCTTAAGAGGGTTTAATTCACCCCTCCACTTT	CASSLRGFNSPLHF
-	TRBV28	-	TRBJ2-2	TGTGCCAGCAGTGTGCGGACCGGGGAGCTGTTTTTT	CASSVRTGELFF
TRBD1	TRBV6-5	-	TRBJ1-2	TGTGCCAGCACGGGGACAGGGGGCTATGGCTACACCTTC	CASTGTGGYGYTF
-	TRBV7-9	-	TRBJ2-3	TGTGCCAGCAGCACCTACACAGATACGCAGTATTTT	CASSTYTDTQYF
-	TRBV4-2	-	TRBJ1-3	TGTGCCAGCAGCCAAGATGGGGCCAACTCTGGAAACACCATATATTTT	CASSQDGANSGNTIYF
TRBD1	TRBV2	few	TRBJ1-6	TGTGCCAGCACCGACAGGGTGAGAGTGTCACCCCTCCACTTT	CASTDRVRVSPLHF
-	TRBV28	-	TRBJ1-3	TGTGCCAGCAAAGGAAACACCATATATTTT	CASKGNTIYF
TRBD1	TRBV6-5	-	TRBJ1-1	TGTGCCAGCAGTCGACAGGGGGCGAACACTGAAGCTTTCTTT	CASSRQGANTEAFF
TRBD1	TRBV5-6	-	TRBJ1-2	TGTGCCAGCAGCTTTGCCGGGACAGTCTCCGGCTACACCTTC	CASSFAGTVSGYTF
-	TRBV30	-	TRBJ1-4	TGTGCCTGGGACAGAACTAATGAAAAACTGTTTTTT	CAWDRTNEKLFF
-	TRBV11-1	-	TRBJ1-1	TGTGCCAGCAGCTTAGGCCGACGGACGGCGAACACTGAAGCTTTCTTT	CASSLGRRTANTEAFF
-	TRBV19	few	TRBJ1-2	TGTGCCAGTAGTAGGACCCTACTCTATGGCTACACCTTC	CASSRTLLYGYTF
-	TRBV5-1	-	TRBJ1-4	TGCGCCAGCAGCTTGAACAGTTTTAATGAAAAACTGTTTTTT	CASSLNSFNEKLFF
-	TRBV27	-	TRBJ2-1	TGTGCCAGCAGAGCCACAGGGTCTGAGCAGTTCTTC	CASRATGSEQFF